Listed below are T cell receptor beta chains from one sample, sequenced in a study of blood T cell repertoires in COVID-19. This table comes from immunoSEQ multiplex PCR, and its TCRdb copy is limited to in-frame clones, with some not included. Among about 47,000 clones, roughly four fifths were seen once, and the ten largest hold nearly 7.5%. Sequencing was performed on peripheral blood. The source is a man aged 60-69 years with active COVID-19. Each CDR3 is given with its conserved first and last residue. A D gene is named only where the DNA matches it firmly. Expanded clones get a size class; other rows say once, few or many, or leave the size out.

V gene	clone size	J gene	D gene	CDR3 DNA	CDR3 protein
TRBV6-1	.	TRBJ2-1	.	TGTGCCAGCAGTGAAGCGTCCAGGCAGGGGAAGAGGAATGAGCAGTTCTTC	CASSEASRQGKRNEQFF
TRBV28	.	TRBJ2-3	TRBD2	TGTGCCAGCAGTTTACTAGCGGGGAAAGGGGTGGACACAGATACGCAGTATTTT	CASSLLAGKGVDTDTQYF
TRBV7-3	.	TRBJ2-2	.	TGTGCCAGCAGCGTAAAGAGCACCGGGGAGCTGTTTTTT	CASSVKSTGELFF
TRBV18	.	TRBJ2-4	.	TGTGCCAGCTCACCGGACTTAACCAAAAACATTCAGTACTTC	CASSPDLTKNIQYF
TRBV6-1	.	TRBJ1-2	.	TGTGCCAGCAGTGAAGATCGTAGCCTATGGTTATCTGAGGGCTACACCTTC	CASSEDRSLWLSEGYTF
TRBV28	.	TRBJ1-2	TRBD1	TGTGCCAGCAGTTCTCCATTCCTCGGACAGGGGAGGAACTATGGCTACACCTTC	CASSSPFLGQGRNYGYTF
TRBV9	.	TRBJ1-1	.	TGTGCCAGCAGCGCCCGAGTCTTCACTGAAGCTTTCTTT	CASSARVFTEAFF
TRBV5-6	.	TRBJ1-6	TRBD1	TGTGCCAGCAGCTGGGGACAGGGGAGCTCACCCCTCCACTTT	CASSWGQGSSPLHF
TRBV19	once	TRBJ2-3	TRBD1	TGTGCCAGTAGGACAGGGGGATACACAGATACGCAGTATTTT	CASRTGGYTDTQYF
TRBV6-6	.	TRBJ2-2	.	TGTGCCAGCAGTTGGGGGGGAGGGGGTACCGGGGAGCTGTTTTTT	CASSWGGGGTGELFF
TRBV7-3	.	TRBJ2-3	.	TGTGCCAGCAGCGCCCTAGGGAGAACAGATACGCAGTATTTT	CASSALGRTDTQYF
TRBV20-1	.	TRBJ2-2	.	TGCAGTGCTAGTCGACAGAACACCGGGGAGCTGTTTTTT	CSASRQNTGELFF
TRBV21-1	.	TRBJ1-2	.	TGTGCCAGCAGCAAGGAGGCTTGGGCAGTACCTAACTATGGCTACACCTTC	CASSKEAWAVPNYGYTF
TRBV13	.	TRBJ1-5	TRBD1	TGTGCCAGCAGCTTAGGTGGACAGGGGGGCCAGCCCCAGCATTTT	CASSLGGQGGQPQHF
TRBV13	.	TRBJ2-7	.	TGTGCCAGCAGGGACGGGAGCGAGCAGTACTTC	CASRDGSEQYF
TRBV19	.	TRBJ2-1	TRBD1	TGTGCCACTATGGACAGGGCCAATGAGCAGTTCTTC	CATMDRANEQFF
TRBV28	.	TRBJ1-1	TRBD1	TGTGCCAGCATCCTAGGGTTGACAGGGGAGGCTTTCTTT	CASILGLTGEAFF
TRBV18	.	TRBJ1-3	.	TGTGCCAGCTCACCCAATGGGCAGAGCTCTGGAAACACCATATATTTT	CASSPNGQSSGNTIYF
TRBV5-4	.	TRBJ2-2	TRBD1	TGTGCCAGCAGCCTGGGACAGGGGGCAACCGGGGAGCTGTTTTTT	CASSLGQGATGELFF
TRBV2	.	TRBJ1-3	TRBD1	TGTGCCAGCAGGGACAGGGGTGGAAACACCATATATTTT	CASRDRGGNTIYF
TRBV7-2	once	TRBJ1-3	TRBD1	TGTGCCAGCAGCTTGCGGGACAGGGGGGGAAACACCATATATTTT	CASSLRDRGGNTIYF
TRBV11-3	.	TRBJ2-7	.	TGTGCCAGCAGCTTAGTTCCAGGGGTCGGTCTCGACGAGCAGTACTTC	CASSLVPGVGLDEQYF
TRBV6-5	once	TRBJ2-3	.	TGTGCCAGCAGTTTTTTCAGGGGCACAGATACGCAGTATTTT	CASSFFRGTDTQYF